The 17 T cell receptor beta chains given below trace back to one sample, sequenced in a study of T cells in localized non-small cell lung cancer. The protocol was immunoSEQ multiplex PCR, while the TCRdb copy is restricted to in-frame clones and leaves out a portion. The sample shows 13,000 or so clones, 85% to 90% of them seen only once. Here the sequenced sample was peripheral blood, taken before any cancer treatment. These receptors were obtained from a male donor aged 60 or over with stage III lung adenocarcinoma.

This chain links TRBV5-1 with TRBJ1-5; a weak D match, TRBD1 (5 bases). V dropped 4 bases and J dropped 4 bases, with 18 bases sitting between them. Germline CDR1 is SGHRS and CDR2 is YFSETQ. The CDR3 sequence is 16 residues long. The CDR3 DNA reads as TGCGCCAGCAGCCCGGAGGGGAGGGGTGGGAATCAGCCCCAGCATTTT. As protein: CASSPEGRGGNQPQHF.

This chain uses TRBV18 with TRBJ2-5; D gene unclear. Germline CDR1 is KGHSH and CDR2 is LQKENI. Trimming took off 3 bases at V and 4 bases at J, with 9 bases between the two ends. This CDR3 has 13 amino acids. CDR3 sequence (DNA): TGTGCCAGCTCACCTGCAGGATCAGAGACCCAGTACTTC. It specifies CASSPAGSETQYF.

The chain has TRBV10-3 and TRBJ1-1, with D maybe TRBD1 (6 bases). The V end was cut by 10 bases, the J end by 5 bases, with 14 bases between. The CDR3 totals 12 residues. CDR1 is ENHRY, CDR2 SYGVKD, per germline. The CDR3 sequence: CANGQTETEAFF. The CDR3 bases are TGTGCCAACGGACAGACGGAAACTGAAGCTTTCTTT.

This chain uses TRBV7-6 with TRBJ2-3; D ambiguous. This CDR3 is 12 amino acids long. From germline, CDR1 is SGHVS and CDR2 FNYEAQ. Trimming removed 4 bases from V and 10 bases from J, with 12 bases in between. CDR3 loop: CASSSETLAQYF. The CDR3 nucleotides are TGTGCCAGCAGCTCCGAGACCCTTGCGCAGTATTTT.

This clone came up a few times. This rearrangement joins TRBV7-8 to TRBJ2-3, with D possibly matching TRBD2 (5 bases). V was cut by 3 bases and J by 5 bases, with 12 bases left in between. The CDR3 length is 14 residues. The germline CDR1 and CDR2 sequences are SGHVS and FQNEAQ. CDR3 DNA: TGTGCCAGCAGCTTTTCTGCGGGCGGAGATACGCAGTATTTT. Amino acid sequence: CASSFSAGGDTQYF.

The chain uses TRBV4-2 and TRBJ1-5; TRBD1 matches 9 bases. The CDR3 totals 19 residues. V was pared by 0 bases and J by 6 bases, with 15 bases of the junction left unmatched. Per the germline V gene, CDR1 is LGHNA and CDR2 is YNFKEQ. CDR3 nucleotides: TGTGCCAGCAGCCAAGACCCGACAGGGGGGAGACCAACCAGTCAGCCCCAGCATTTT. This sequence encodes CASSQDPTGGRPTSQPQHF.

The rearrangement uses TRBV7-8 and TRBJ1-2; TRBD1 aligns across 12 bases. V lost 5 bases, J lost 4 bases, and 8 bases stayed unmatched. The CDR3 consists of 16 residues. Germline loops: CDR1 SGHVS, CDR2 FQNEAQ. CDR3 sequence: CASSLPGTGGLYGYTF. For the CDR3, the DNA is TGTGCCAGCAGCCTCCCTGGGACAGGGGGCCTCTATGGCTACACCTTC. The complete variable domain, with remaining parts taken from reference TRBV7-8 and TRBJ1-2, reads GAGVSQSPRYKVAKRGQDVALRCDPISGHVSLFWYQQALGQGPEFLTYFQNEAQLDKSGLPSDRFFAERPEGSVSTLKIQRTQQEDSAVYLCASSLPGTGGLYGYTFGSGTRLTVV.

This clone occurred a few times. The rearrangement uses TRBV2 and TRBJ2-7; 9 nucleotides align to TRBD1. The CDR3 spans 14 residues. Germline assignment: CDR1 SNHLY and CDR2 FYNNEI. V lost 4 bases and J lost 3; bases outside the gene matches: 4. CDR3 sequence (DNA): TGTGCCAGCAGTGGCCGGGACAGGGTCTACGAGCAGTACTTC. Translated: CASSGRDRVYEQYF.

The genes are TRBV10-2 and TRBJ2-7; no reliable D call. In germline, CDR1 is WSHSY, CDR2 SAAADI. The CDR3 runs 11 residues. Trimming pared 8 bases from V and 5 bases from J, leaving 10 bases between. CDR3 in amino acids: CASLKSHEQYF. In nucleotides, the CDR3 is TGCGCCAGCCTTAAATCCCACGAGCAGTACTTC.

The rearrangement joins TRBV11-2 to TRBJ1-2, with D possibly matching TRBD1 (6 bases). The germline CDR1 and CDR2 sequences are SGHAT and FQNNGV. The V end lost 1 base, the J end lost 7 bases, and 13 bases lay between the germline ends. The CDR3 totals 14 residues. The CDR3 here is CASSLAPGASGYTF. The CDR3 coding sequence is TGTGCCAGCAGCTTAGCTCCAGGGGCTTCTGGCTACACCTTC. The whole variable domain, remainder taken from reference TRBV11-2 and TRBJ1-2, is EAGVAQSPRYKIIEKRQSVAFWCNPISGHATLYWYQQILGQGPKLLIQFQNNGVVDDSQLPKDRFSAERLKGVDSTLKIQPAKLEDSAVYLCASSLAPGASGYTFGSGTRLTVV.

This chain uses TRBV18 with TRBJ2-1, with 7 bases aligning to TRBD2. The CDR3 sequence is 16 residues long. V shed 3 bases and J 6 bases; nucleotides not matched to a gene: 11. The germline V gene encodes CDR1 KGHSH and CDR2 LQKENI. The CDR3 region has the DNA TGTGCCAGCTCACCTCGTTGGGCGGGAGAAGGCAATGAGCAGTTCTTC. Translated: CASSPRWAGEGNEQFF.

This chain connects TRBV5-5 to TRBJ2-3; TRBD2 is a possible D gene (6 bases). Trimming removed 1 base from V and 1 base from J, with 7 bases in between. Germline CDR1 and CDR2: SGHKS and YYEKEE (reference sequence). CDR3 length: 14 residues. The CDR3 region is CASSLWGGTDTQYF. CDR3 DNA sequence: TGTGCCAGCAGCTTGTGGGGGGGCACAGATACGCAGTATTTT.

The chain is built from TRBV5-6 and TRBJ1-6; weak D call: TRBD1 (6 bases). The germline V and J ends were trimmed by 2 bases and 6 bases, with 12 bases remaining between them. Germline V gives CDR1 SGHDT, CDR2 YYEEEE. The CDR3 sequence is 15 residues long. The CDR3 loop is CASSFQDRRNSPLHF. The CDR3 nucleotides are TGTGCCAGCAGCTTCCAGGACAGACGTAATTCACCCCTCCACTTT.

The chain uses TRBV2 and TRBJ1-2, with TRBD1 matching over 8 bases. Germline values: CDR1 SNHLY, CDR2 FYNNEI. The CDR3 length is 15 residues. V gave up 1 base and J gave up 4 bases; unmatched junction bases: 5. The CDR3 region has the DNA TGTGCCAGCAGTGAAGACAGGGGGGCCGTCTATGGCTACACCTTC. This encodes CASSEDRGAVYGYTF.

The chain combines TRBV11-2 with TRBJ2-5, with 7 positions matching TRBD1. V shed 1 base, J shed 2 bases, and the junction held 1 base outside the gene matches. CDR1 is SGHAT and CDR2 is FQNNGV in the germline V gene. The CDR3 consists of 14 residues. The CDR3 loop reads CASSLAGQQETQYF. CDR3 nucleotide sequence: TGTGCCAGCAGCTTAGCGGGACAGCAAGAGACCCAGTACTTC.

The V call is TRBV15, the J call TRBJ2-1; 7 bases map to TRBD2. The CDR3 has 16 residues. Trimming at V came to 0 bases and at J to 4 bases, leaving 6 bases not matched to a gene. CDR1 and CDR2 from the germline V gene are LNHNV and YYDKDF (reference sequence). CDR3 nucleotides: TGTGCCACCAGCAGAGATTTAGCGGGCCGATACAATGAGCAGTTCTTC. This translates into CATSRDLAGRYNEQFF.

The chain combines TRBV10-1 with TRBJ2-2; 12 nucleotides agree with TRBD2. This CDR3 contains 17 residues. J gave up 4 bases and V 8 bases, and 11 bases lay outside the gene matches. Looked up from germline, CDR1 is WNHNN and CDR2 is SYGVQD (reference sequence). CDR3 in DNA: TGCGCCAGCTCCAGACTAGCGGGAGAATCCGGCACCGGGGAGCTGTTTTTT. Its protein is CASSRLAGESGTGELFF.